The 23 T cell receptor beta chains given below trace back to one sample, sequenced in a study of T cells after yellow fever vaccination. TCRdb independently ran MiXCR on the 5' RACE reads; one entry per CDR3 protein. The sample has 610,000 or so distinct CDR3 sequences; more than 9% are singletons. The material was PBMCs, obtained on the day of the yellow fever booster vaccination. The receptors come from a man younger than 40 who received the YFV17D yellow fever vaccine.

This clonotype was seen repeatedly, ten times or more. This chain uses TRBV4-3 with TRBJ2-1, with TRBD2 as a possible D gene (5 bases). The CDR3 runs 15 residues. V was trimmed by 1 base and J by 3 bases, leaving 10 bases between them. Germline CDR1 is LGHNA and CDR2 is YSLEER. For the CDR3, the DNA is TGCGCCAGCAGCCAAGCAGCGGAGCGCTACAATGAGCAGTTCTTC. It translates to CASSQAAERYNEQFF.

This clonotype has more than one count but fewer than ten. The chain links TRBV19 to TRBJ2-3, with 9 bases identical to TRBD2. Germline CDR1 reads LNHDA; CDR2 reads SQIVND (reference sequence). With V trimmed by 5 bases and J by 10 bases, 7 bases remained unmatched. The CDR3 spans 13 residues. The CDR3 reads CASSSSTSGAQYF. The CDR3 nucleotides read TGTGCCAGTAGTTCCTCGACTAGCGGAGCGCAGTATTTT.

This clonotype was found a few times. V usage is TRBV5-6 and J usage is TRBJ1-2; possibly TRBD1 for D (6 bases). Germline loops: CDR1 SGHDT, CDR2 YYEEEE. There are 15 residues in the CDR3. V was trimmed by 1 base and J by 4 bases, leaving 14 bases between them. In DNA, the CDR3 is TGTGCCAGCAGCTTGACCGGACAGTTACTCTATGGCTACACCTTC. Its protein product is CASSLTGQLLYGYTF.

This clonotype was seen many times. This sequence joins TRBV7-9 and TRBJ2-5; D may be TRBD1 (5 bases). This CDR3 is 13 amino acids long. Trimming took 7 bases from V and 1 from J, leaving 10 bases between them. Per germline, CDR1 SEHNR and CDR2 FQNEAQ (reference sequence). Here the CDR3 reads CASTKDTQETQYF. The CDR3, as DNA: TGTGCCAGCACCAAGGACACCCAAGAGACCCAGTACTTC.

This clonotype was seen only a few times. This chain joins TRBV4-3 and TRBJ2-1; D gene uncertain. Trimming removed 0 bases from V and 7 bases from J, with 16 bases in between. CDR1 and CDR2 (germline): LGHNA, YSLEER. The CDR3 is 16 amino acids. CDR3 loop: CASSQDRATSSNEQFF. The CDR3, as DNA: TGCGCCAGCAGCCAAGATAGGGCGACTTCTTCTAATGAGCAGTTCTTC.

This clonotype was counted between two and nine times. The V and J genes are TRBV10-3 and TRBJ2-1, with D perhaps being TRBD1 or TRBD2 (5 bases each). V gave up 2 bases and J gave up 9 bases, with 5 bases separating them. The length of the CDR3 is 11 residues. Per the germline V gene, CDR1 is ENHRY and CDR2 is SYGVKD. The CDR3 loop reads CAISEGGEQFF. The CDR3 nucleotides are TGTGCCATCAGTGAGGGGGGTGAGCAGTTCTTC.

This clonotype turned up a few times. The V and J genes are TRBV20-1 and TRBJ2-1, with TRBD1 matching 8 bases. Losses at the gene ends were 3 bases for V and 15 bases for J; bases not matched to a gene: 7. From germline, CDR1 is DFQATT and CDR2 SNEGSKA (reference sequence). The CDR3 totals 11 residues. In DNA, the CDR3 is TGCAGTGCTAGCCAGGGGGCGGACCTGTTCTTC. Amino acid sequence: CSASQGADLFF.

This chain uses TRBV30 with TRBJ2-3, with D maybe TRBD2 (6 bases). CDR1 is GTSNPN, CDR2 SVGIG, per germline (reference sequence). Trimming pared 6 bases from V and 2 bases from J, leaving 15 bases between. This CDR3 region has 14 residues. In DNA, the CDR3 is TGTGCCTGCGACCTCACGGGGGTCACAGATACGCAGTATTTT. This gives the protein CACDLTGVTDTQYF.

This clonotype was seen more than once but under ten times. The chain joins TRBV29-1 to TRBJ2-3, with D possibly TRBD2 on 6 matching bases. Germline V lookup: CDR1 SQVTM, CDR2 ANQGSEA. Trimming left V 6 bases short and J 2 bases short, with 12 bases between. CDR3 size: 13 residues. This CDR3 reads CSVGSGLTDTQYF. The CDR3 DNA reads as TGCAGCGTAGGTAGCGGTCTCACAGATACGCAGTATTTT.

CDR3 bases: TGTGCCAGCAGCAACTATGACACCGGGGAGCTGTTTTTT. This sequence encodes CASSNYDTGELFF. The rearrangement links TRBV12-3 or TRBV12-4 to TRBJ2-2; D call uncertain. Between the trimmed V and J ends, which lost 6 bases and 3 bases, there was a span of 8 bases. There are 13 residues in the CDR3.

The chain uses TRBV7-8 and TRBJ2-3; the D is unclear. The CDR3 is 16 amino acids. Deletions cut 1 base from V and 0 bases from J, with 11 bases between. Germline V gives CDR1 SGHVS, CDR2 FQNEAQ. The CDR3 DNA follows: TGTGCCAGCAGCTTAGGTGGGTCGCGGAGCACAGATACGCAGTATTTT. It yields the protein CASSLGGSRSTDTQYF.

The sample holds a few counts of this clonotype. The rearrangement joins TRBV28 to TRBJ2-3, with TRBD2 matching 10 bases. CDR1 is MDHEN and CDR2 is SYDVKM in the germline V gene. The CDR3 has 16 residues. Unmatched junction bases numbered 10, after V lost 5 bases and J lost 5 bases. The CDR3 DNA reads TGTGCCAGCAGTCCCCGCGGAGCGGGAGGGATAGATACGCAGTATTTT. Its protein product is CASSPRGAGGIDTQYF. Combining the CDR3 with reference TRBV28 and TRBJ2-3 gives the whole variable domain DVKVTQSSRYLVKRTGEKVFLECVQDMDHENMFWYRQDPGLGLRLIYFSYDVKMKEKGDIPEGYSVSREKKERFSLILESASTNQTSMYLCASSPRGAGGIDTQYFGPGTRLTVL.

This chain links TRBV15 with TRBJ2-4, with 7 bases identical to TRBD1. V shed 2 bases and J 10 bases; nucleotides not matched to a gene: 14. Germline CDR1 is LNHNV and CDR2 is YYDKDF (reference sequence). The CDR3 length is 16 residues. CDR3 coding DNA: TGTGCCACCAGCAGAAGGCAGACCCCGGGACAGAGTATTCAGTACTTC. It encodes CATSRRQTPGQSIQYF.

This clonotype was recorded a few times. The gene calls are TRBV11-2 and TRBJ2-1, with TRBD2 as a possible D gene (6 bases). The CDR3 spans 18 residues. In germline, CDR1 is SGHAT, CDR2 FQNNGV. Trimming stripped 9 bases from V and 6 bases from J, with 30 bases between. CDR3 DNA: TGTGCCAGACCGTTCGGGTTTAATTTCGAGGGAGGCGGCAATGAGCAGTTCTTC. It specifies CARPFGFNFEGGGNEQFF.

This clonotype was counted a few times. V usage is TRBV20-1 and J usage is TRBJ2-5, with no clear D. In germline, CDR1 is DFQATT, CDR2 SNEGSKA (reference sequence). The CDR3 covers 13 residues. Trimming removed 2 bases at V and 2 bases at J, with 9 bases between. CDR3 residues: CSARMAGQETQYF. The CDR3 nucleotides are TGCAGTGCTAGAATGGCCGGTCAAGAGACCCAGTACTTC.

This clonotype has only a few counts. This chain joins TRBV30 and TRBJ2-2, with D possibly being TRBD1 (5 bases). V was shortened by 3 bases and J by 4 bases, with 12 bases between the two germline ends. The CDR3 has 14 residues. The germline CDR1 and CDR2 sequences are GTSNPN and SVGIG (reference sequence). CDR3 region: CAWSRQQVTGELFF. As DNA, the CDR3 is TGTGCCTGGAGCAGACAACAGGTCACCGGGGAGCTGTTTTTT. The full variable domain, its missing parts supplied by reference TRBV30 and TRBJ2-2, is SQTIHQWPATLVQPVGSPLSLECTVEGTSNPNLYWYRQAAGRGLQLLFYSVGIGQISSEVPQNLSASRPQDRQFILSSKKLLLSDSGFYLCAWSRQQVTGELFFGEGSRLTVL.

The chain combines TRBV9 with TRBJ2-3; D is unclear. This CDR3 spans 12 amino acids. With 3 bases removed from V and 12 bases from J, the gap between germline ends came to 14 bases. Germline values: CDR1 SGDLS, CDR2 YYNGEE. The CDR3 sequence is CASSASSVPQYF. The CDR3 nucleotides read TGTGCCAGCAGCGCGTCCTCCGTCCCACAGTATTTT.

This clonotype was counted only a few times. The genes are TRBV5-4 and TRBJ2-5; TRBD2 aligns across 13 bases. The germline CDR1 and CDR2 sequences are SGHNT and YYREEE (reference sequence). Trimming cost V 3 bases and J 5 bases; bases outside gene matches: 10. This CDR3 is built from 17 residues. CDR3 nucleotide sequence: TGTGCCAGCAGCTCGGGACTAGCGGGGATAAAAGCGGAGACCCAGTACTTC. Protein: CASSSGLAGIKAETQYF.

This clonotype occurred a few times. The chain carries TRBV20-1 and TRBJ2-3, with 13 positions matching TRBD2. Looked up from germline, CDR1 is DFQATT and CDR2 is SNEGSKA (reference sequence). There are 17 residues in the CDR3. Trimming at V came to 5 bases and at J to 0 bases, leaving 8 bases not matched to a gene. The CDR3 DNA is TGCAGTGCTTCCGGGACTAGCGGGACCCCTAGCACAGATACGCAGTATTTT. Translating it yields CSASGTSGTPSTDTQYF.

In its sample, this clonotype was seen many times. The chain couples TRBV5-1 to TRBJ2-5, with a weak D call TRBD2 (6 bases). CDR3 length: 15 amino acids. CDR1 SGHRS and CDR2 YFSETQ come from the germline V gene. Trimming pared 7 bases from V and 2 bases from J, leaving 18 bases between. CDR3 region: CASGSGGNSQETQYF. DNA of the CDR3: TGCGCCAGCGGGTCCGGAGGGAACAGTCAAGAGACCCAGTACTTC.

V usage is TRBV29-1 and J usage is TRBJ2-5, with TRBD2 as a possible D gene (5 bases). Per the germline V gene, CDR1 is SQVTM and CDR2 is ANQGSEA. There are 16 residues in the CDR3. Trimming removed 0 bases at V and 5 bases at J, with 19 bases between. CDR3 protein: CSVEERLLSGGETQYF. The CDR3 DNA is TGCAGCGTTGAAGAGAGACTACTCTCGGGTGGGGAGACCCAGTACTTC.

The rearrangement uses TRBV20-1 and TRBJ2-2; D is ambiguous. From germline, CDR1 is DFQATT and CDR2 SNEGSKA (reference sequence). V was cut by 3 bases and J by 6 bases, with 2 bases left in between. CDR3 length: 10 residues. The CDR3, as DNA: TGCAGTGCTAGCGCCGGGGAGCTGTTTTTT. Translated, it gives CSASAGELFF.

J is TRBJ2-1 and V is TRBV4-3; TRBD2 matches 8 bases. CDR3 length: 15 amino acids. Germline trimming cut 0 bases from V and 5 bases from J; bases unmatched to any gene: 3. CDR1 is LGHNA, CDR2 YSLEER, per germline. The CDR3: CASSQELAANNEQFF. CDR3 DNA sequence: TGCGCCAGCAGCCAAGAACTAGCGGCGAACAATGAGCAGTTCTTC.